The next 10 T cell receptor beta chains were all read from a single sample in a study of STAT5B mutations in CD4+ large granular lymphocyte leukemia. Profiled with immunoSEQ multiplex PCR; TCRdb holds only in-frame clones, not every one. The sample contains about 34,000 clones, around 70% of which appear only once. Sequences were obtained from CD4+ T cells from blood buffy coats. The receptors originated from a human donor in good health.

The chain combines TRBV7-6 with TRBJ2-5, with TRBD1 matching 9 bases. The junction had 9 bases not matched to a gene; V was cut back by 5 bases and J by 5 bases. CDR1 is SGHVS, CDR2 FNYEAQ, per germline. CDR3 length: 15 amino acids. CDR3 sequence (DNA): TGTGCCAGCAGCGCGGACAGGGGTTCTGGTGAGACCCAGTACTTC. This gives the protein CASSADRGSGETQYF.

The rearrangement joins TRBV30 to TRBJ2-1; 12 bases agree with TRBD2. Germline CDR1 is GTSNPN and CDR2 is SVGIG (reference sequence). The CDR3 totals 16 residues. V shed 2 bases, J shed 6 bases, and the junction held 8 bases outside the gene matches. CDR3 DNA: TGTGCCTGGAGTCGGGCTAGCGGGGGGGGAGCCAATGAGCAGTTCTTC. It encodes CAWSRASGGGANEQFF.

The chain joins TRBV25-1 to TRBJ2-1; 8 bases map to TRBD2. Germline CDR1 MGHDK, CDR2 SYGVNS. CDR3 length: 15 residues. The J segment lost 7 bases and the V segment lost 2 bases, leaving 7 bases of the junction unmatched. CDR3 coding DNA: TGTGCCAGCAGTGAAGCGGGAGGTCAAAGGAATGAGCAGTTCTTC. It codes for CASSEAGGQRNEQFF. Combining the CDR3 with reference TRBV25-1 and TRBJ2-1 gives the whole variable domain EADIYQTPRYLVIGTGKKITLECSQTMGHDKMYWYQQDPGMELHLIHYSYGVNSTEKGDLSSESTVSRIRTEHFPLTLESARPSHTSQYLCASSEAGGQRNEQFFGPGTRLTVL.

The genes are TRBV15 and TRBJ2-3; possible D gene TRBD2, 5 bases. Trimming took 0 bases from V and 2 from J, leaving 12 bases between them. From germline, CDR1 is LNHNV and CDR2 YYDKDF (reference sequence). The CDR3 is made up of 16 amino acids. The CDR3 coding sequence is TGTGCCACCAGCAGAGATGGGCGGGCCAACACAGATACGCAGTATTTT. It is translated as CATSRDGRANTDTQYF.

This clone was counted a few times. The chain combines TRBV19 with TRBJ2-1; D is uncertain. The germline V gene has CDR1 LNHDA and CDR2 SQIVND (reference sequence). Trimming cost V 7 bases and J 10 bases, with 14 bases left between them. The CDR3 has 12 amino acids. The CDR3 coding sequence is TGTGCCAGTATCGCCTGGTCCGGGGAGCAGTTCTTC. Translated, it gives CASIAWSGEQFF.

This clone occurred a few times. This chain joins TRBV19 and TRBJ1-2; D unresolved. This CDR3 comprises 13 residues. V lost 2 bases, J lost 6 bases, and 10 bases lay in between. The germline V gene has CDR1 LNHDA and CDR2 SQIVND (reference sequence). The CDR3 protein is CASSILPGNGYTF. In nucleotides, the CDR3 is TGTGCCAGTAGTATACTCCCTGGGAATGGCTACACCTTC.

The chain joins TRBV19 to TRBJ1-1, with a tentative D call TRBD1 (5 bases). Germline V lookup: CDR1 LNHDA, CDR2 SQIVND (reference sequence). The CDR3 contains 13 residues. Trimming cost V 8 bases and J 0 bases, with 10 bases left between them. CDR3 region: CASQGFMNTEAFF. CDR3 sequence (DNA): TGTGCCAGTCAGGGATTTATGAACACTGAAGCTTTCTTT.

The genes are TRBV6-1 and TRBJ2-7; 8 bases match TRBD2. After removal of 6 bases from V and 7 bases from J, the junction contained 8 bases not matched to a gene. The germline V gene encodes CDR1 MNHNS and CDR2 SASEGT. The CDR3 runs 13 residues. CDR3 region: CASSPGRGREQYV. The CDR3 region has the DNA TGTGCCAGCAGCCCCGGGAGGGGCCGGGAGCAGTACGTC.

This sequence joins TRBV4-3 and TRBJ2-3; the D gene is possibly TRBD2 (6 bases). V was shortened by 0 bases and J by 3 bases, with 10 bases between the two germline ends. This CDR3 region has 15 residues. Per germline, CDR1 LGHNA and CDR2 YSLEER. CDR3 region: CASSQDPGGTDTQYF. For the CDR3, the DNA is TGCGCCAGCAGCCAAGATCCCGGGGGTACAGATACGCAGTATTTT.

This rearrangement joins TRBV9 to TRBJ2-1; 8 nucleotides match TRBD2. This CDR3 spans 17 amino acids. With 0 bases clipped from V and 7 bases from J, the junction kept 12 bases outside the gene matches. Per the germline V gene, CDR1 is SGDLS and CDR2 is YYNGEE. The CDR3 protein is CASSVGSRLASHNEQFF. CDR3 in DNA: TGTGCCAGCAGCGTAGGTTCCCGACTAGCGAGCCATAATGAGCAGTTCTTC.